There are a few counts of the clone carrying this TCR beta chain. This CDR3 is built from 17 residues. V was clipped by 8 bases and J by 3 bases, with 24 bases between them. CDR1 MNHNY and CDR2 SVGAGI come from the germline V gene (reference sequence). This sample is drawn from a study of T cell responses to AZD1222 COVID-19 vaccine. Method: immunoSEQ multiplex PCR; TCRdb's copy keeps in-frame clones and lacks some. The table records more than 100,000 clones, over 75% of them present only once. The receptor comes from an adult in good health. Sequences were derived from peripheral blood, sampled on day 0 of AZD1222 vaccination. V usage is TRBV6-6 and J usage is TRBJ2-3, with D perhaps being TRBD1 or TRBD2 (6 bases each). In DNA, the CDR3 is TGTGCCAGCGCTCGATGGATCCGGAGGGGGGAGACAGATACGCAGTATTTT. Its translation is CASARWIRRGETDTQYF.